The rows below give T cell receptor beta chains drawn from one sample of a study of breast tumors, draining lymph nodes, adjacent tissues. In TCRdb, the multiplex PCR reads were re-called with MiXCR into one record per CDR3 protein. The profile covers 150,000 to 200,000 distinct CDR3 sequences, with around 29% appearing a single time and 4% to 5.5% taken by the ten largest. Material: axillary lymph node tissue. The receptors derive from a female donor with breast cancer. Some clones in this sample may be carry-over from other donors' samples. CDR3s include the opening cysteine and the closing phenylalanine or tryptophan. Fields, in order: D gene, clone size, J gene, V gene, CDR3 protein. D genes are given only for firm matches. Size tells how often a clone was seen (once, few, many) or the class of an expanded clone, and some rows leave it out.

>TRBD1|few|TRBJ1-6|TRBV7-9
CASSSRDRGEYNSPLHF
>TRBD1|-|TRBJ1-2|TRBV19
CASSSGGTGGYTF
>TRBD1|-|TRBJ1-6|TRBV2
CASRPTGADNPPLHF
>-|many|TRBJ1-6|TRBV6-6
CASSYGHFGNSPLHF
>-|many|TRBJ2-7|TRBV6-5
CASSYNGDRSYEQYF
>TRBD1|-|TRBJ2-3|TRBV28
CASAGPMTGSTDTQYF
>TRBD1|-|TRBJ1-1|TRBV13
CASSSRQGNTEAFF
>TRBD1|many|TRBJ2-3|TRBV5-6
CASSRDRTDTQYF
>TRBD1|many|TRBJ1-2|TRBV7-9
CASSPPTGGRVGYTF
>-|many|TRBJ2-3|TRBV15
CATSDLPPHTDTQYF
>TRBD1|many|TRBJ2-1|TRBV13
CASSKTGNFYNEQFF
>-|many|TRBJ1-2|TRBV30
CAFSGSLGGYTF
>TRBD1|many|TRBJ1-6|TRBV11-1
CASSLGTGVNSPLHF
>TRBD1|many|TRBJ2-1|TRBV2
CASLTGGEQFF
>TRBD1|-|TRBJ2-5|TRBV20-1
CSARGRGRGTQYF
>TRBD2|many|TRBJ2-1|TRBV13
CASSHQGRGGRNEQFF
>TRBD1|many|TRBJ1-5|TRBV6-5
CASSRDRGWQPQHF
>TRBD1|many|TRBJ1-6|TRBV6-5
CTSRDRESSPLHF
>-|many|TRBJ2-6|TRBV20-1
CSARGSAYSAANVLTF
>-|many|TRBJ1-4|TRBV6-5
CASSYSGATNEKLFF
>-|many|TRBJ2-2|TRBV20-1
CSARVELFTGELFF
>TRBD2|many|TRBJ2-3|TRBV20-1
CSHSTSGRTDTQYF
>TRBD2|many|TRBJ2-1|TRBV9
CASSVGGRDNEQFF
>-|many|TRBJ2-3|TRBV6-5
CASSRDSKYGTDTQYF
>-|many|TRBJ2-1|TRBV18
CASSPGGIEQFF
>-|many|TRBJ1-3|TRBV3-1
CASSQSWGQFGNTIYF
>TRBD2|few|TRBJ2-3|TRBV27
CASGGRPQAGGDADTQYF
>-|many|TRBJ2-3|TRBV5-1
CASRDTQYF
>TRBD1|-|TRBJ2-3|TRBV2
CASRRQGLDTQYF
>-|-|TRBJ1-1|TRBV18
CASSPGGQFEAFF
>-|-|TRBJ2-2|TRBV20-1
CSASDPGELFF
>-|few|TRBJ2-2|TRBV28
CASSLDFPGELFF
>-|many|TRBJ2-5|TRBV12-3/TRBV12-4
CASSLAFETQYF
>-|many|TRBJ1-5|TRBV6-5
CASSFRDSNQPQHF
>-|few|TRBJ1-2|TRBV7-2
CASSQGWGGRDGYPF
>-|many|TRBJ1-2|TRBV12-3/TRBV12-4
CASSVAGKNYGYTF
>TRBD1|-|TRBJ1-1|TRBV4-1
CASSQALGGVNTEAFF
>-|-|TRBJ2-7|TRBV10-1
CASSETGGLDEQYF
>-|many|TRBJ2-6|TRBV7-6
CASSLGASGFSGANVLTF
>TRBD1|-|TRBJ2-3|TRBV6-5
CASTYGTGLTDTQYF
>TRBD2|-|TRBJ2-5|TRBV7-2
CASSLLEIAGGETQYF
>-|few|TRBJ2-5|TRBV15
CATSRGGDAEETQYF
>-|many|TRBJ1-5|TRBV11-2
CASSLSQGKNQHF
>TRBD1|-|TRBJ2-5|TRBV24-1
CATKTGTGETQYF
>-|-|TRBJ1-5|TRBV2
CASSTQRGSNQPQHF
>TRBD2|many|TRBJ2-7|TRBV4-3
CASSPRLAESYEQYF
>-|many|TRBJ1-6|TRBV20-1
CSAQAGGQYNSPLHF
>-|many|TRBJ2-7|TRBV2
CASSRRGGEYYEQYF
>-|-|TRBJ1-2|TRBV19
CASSTGAFGYTF